Following are 23 T cell receptor beta chains from one sample sequenced in a study of T cell responses to AZD1222 COVID-19 vaccine. Some clones are missing from TCRdb's copy, which holds only in-frame ones; the method was immunoSEQ multiplex PCR. The sample lists 130,000 or so clones, around 94% occurring once. The sample was peripheral blood, taken on day 0 of AZD1222 vaccination. These receptors all stem from an adult in good health.

The V call is TRBV9, the J call TRBJ1-5; no clear D gene. The CDR3 totals 16 residues. Per germline, CDR1 SGDLS and CDR2 YYNGEE. V gave up 0 bases and J gave up 2 bases, with 12 bases separating them. The CDR3 region has the DNA TGTGCCAGCAGCGTAGGCCCGCCGGAAGGCAATCAGCCCCAGCATTTT. This codes for CASSVGPPEGNQPQHF.

The CDR3 DNA is TGTGCCAGCAGGAGGAGGGGAGTAAACAGCTATGGCTACACCTTC. Protein product: CASRRRGVNSYGYTF. V is TRBV5-6 and J is TRBJ1-2; the D gene is possibly TRBD1 (5 bases). CDR1 and CDR2 (germline): SGHDT, YYEEEE. Trimming took 5 bases from V and 4 from J, leaving 18 bases between them. This CDR3 has 15 residues.

The CDR3 DNA sequence: TGTGCCAGCAGCCGGGGGGATGAGCAGTTCTTC. This sequence encodes CASSRGDEQFF. The chain carries TRBV3-1 (or the pseudogene TRBV3-2) and TRBJ2-1; maybe TRBD2 (6 bases). V was pared by 4 bases and J by 8 bases, with 6 bases between. CDR1 and CDR2 from the germline V gene are LGHDT and YNNKEL (reference sequence). This CDR3 is built from 11 residues.

V usage is TRBV5-1 and J usage is TRBJ2-5; 7 bases align to TRBD1. Unmatched junction bases numbered 15, after V lost 5 bases and J lost 2 bases. Germline lookup yields CDR1 SGHRS and CDR2 YFSETQ. This CDR3 has 17 amino acids. The CDR3 DNA reads TGCGCCAGCAGTCCACCCCCCCGGGACAGTAATCAAGAGACCCAGTACTTC. Protein product: CASSPPPRDSNQETQYF.

This chain joins TRBV4-1 and TRBJ2-1; D is unclear. From germline, CDR1 is MGHRA and CDR2 YSYEKL. The CDR3 sequence is 15 residues long. With 3 bases removed from V and 1 base from J, the gap between germline ends came to 10 bases. The CDR3 here is CASSQTSWSYNEQFF. For the CDR3, the DNA is TGCGCCAGCAGCCAGACTTCTTGGTCCTACAATGAGCAGTTCTTC.

The chain carries TRBV7-9 and TRBJ1-6; TRBD1 might be the D (6 bases). The germline V gene has CDR1 SEHNR and CDR2 FQNEAQ (reference sequence). This CDR3 comprises 14 residues. With 5 bases removed from V and 8 bases from J, the gap between germline ends came to 13 bases. The CDR3 loop is CASSAQGLYSPLHF. In DNA, the CDR3 is TGTGCCAGCAGCGCACAGGGTCTTTATTCACCCCTCCACTTT.

CDR3 nucleotide sequence: TGTGCCAGCAGCCCGGGACAGGGGGCGTCCTACAATGAGCAGTTCTTC. Its translation is CASSPGQGASYNEQFF. This chain links TRBV7-8 with TRBJ2-1; 12 bases map to TRBD1. Germline V gives CDR1 SGHVS, CDR2 FQNEAQ. The CDR3 totals 16 residues. The junction had 3 bases not matched to a gene; V was cut back by 5 bases and J by 1 base.

CDR3 bases: TGTGCCAGCAATCCCGGAGGGGCGGGCCGTACCTACAATGAGCAGTTCTTC. Residues: CASNPGGAGRTYNEQFF. The rearrangement joins TRBV7-9 to TRBJ2-1; weak D call: TRBD2 (6 bases). CDR1 is SEHNR and CDR2 is FQNEAQ in the germline V gene (reference sequence). With 7 bases removed from V and 2 bases from J, the gap between germline ends came to 21 bases. The CDR3 loop spans 17 amino acids. Combining the CDR3 with reference TRBV7-9 and TRBJ2-1 gives the whole variable domain DTGVSQNPRHKITKRGQNVTFRCDPISEHNRLYWYRQTLGQGPEFLTYFQNEAQLEKSRLLSDRFSAERPKGSFSTLEIQRTEQGDSAMYLCASNPGGAGRTYNEQFFGPGTRLTVL.

V gene TRBV30 combines with J gene TRBJ2-6; D might be TRBD1 (6 bases). CDR3 size: 15 residues. Germline V lookup: CDR1 GTSNPN, CDR2 SVGIG (reference sequence). Trimming took off 2 bases at V and 0 bases at J, with 8 bases between the two ends. CDR3 region: CAWSPGVSGANVLTF. The CDR3 DNA reads TGTGCCTGGAGTCCAGGGGTCTCTGGGGCCAACGTCCTGACTTTC.

The gene calls are TRBV7-9 and TRBJ2-1; D is possibly TRBD1 (6 bases). The CDR3 consists of 14 residues. Trimming cost V 1 base and J 5 bases, with 9 bases left between them. From germline, CDR1 is SEHNR and CDR2 FQNEAQ (reference sequence). DNA for the CDR3: TGTGCCAGCAGCTTAGAGGGACACGACAATGAGCAGTTCTTC. Protein sequence: CASSLEGHDNEQFF.

This clone was observed once. V usage is TRBV30 and J usage is TRBJ1-3, with D unresolved. Germline V gene sequence: CDR1 GTSNPN, CDR2 SVGIG (reference sequence). CDR3 size: 12 residues. Trimming pared 4 bases from V and 7 bases from J, leaving 11 bases between. In nucleotides, the CDR3 is TGTGCCTGGACCTGGGGTGGGAACACCATATATTTT. It encodes CAWTWGGNTIYF.

CDR3 in DNA: TGTGCCACCAGTGAGAGTACAGTTAGCAATCAGCCCCAGCATTTT. Protein sequence: CATSESTVSNQPQHF. The genes are TRBV24-1 and TRBJ1-5; D is ambiguous. This CDR3 has 15 amino acids. CDR1 is KGHDR, CDR2 SFDVKD, per germline. V lost 4 bases to trimming and J lost 0 bases, with 9 bases between them.

The CDR3 region is CASSFSGRYNEQFF. As DNA, the CDR3 is TGTGCCAGCAGTTTTAGCGGGAGGTACAATGAGCAGTTCTTC. The V call is TRBV28, the J call TRBJ2-1, with 10 bases identical to TRBD2. Germline CDR1 and CDR2: MDHEN and SYDVKM. V gave up 3 bases and J gave up 4 bases; unmatched junction bases: 0. CDR3 length equals 14 residues. The full variable domain, completed using reference TRBV28 and TRBJ2-1, is DVKVTQSSRYLVKRTGEKVFLECVQDMDHENMFWYRQDPGLGLRLIYFSYDVKMKEKGDIPEGYSVSREKKERFSLILESASTNQTSMYLCASSFSGRYNEQFFGPGTRLTVL.

The V and J genes are TRBV4-1 and TRBJ2-7; 11 bases align to TRBD1. J gave up 2 bases and V 1 base, and 4 bases lay outside the gene matches. This CDR3 contains 16 residues. CDR1 and CDR2 from the germline V gene are MGHRA and YSYEKL. CDR3 in amino acids: CASSQGPGQGAYEQYF. CDR3 in DNA: TGCGCCAGCAGCCAAGGCCCGGGACAGGGGGCCTACGAGCAGTACTTC.

This clone was seen more than once but under ten times. The chain carries TRBV25-1 and TRBJ1-5; TRBD1 is a possible D gene (6 bases). This CDR3 is 13 amino acids long. CDR1 is MGHDK, CDR2 SYGVNS, per germline. V shed 5 bases and J shed 5 bases, with 10 bases lying between them. The CDR3 DNA is TGTGCCAGCAGTCCTGGGGGGCATCAGCCCCAGCATTTT. This translates into CASSPGGHQPQHF.

The chain employs TRBV5-1 and TRBJ1-5; 7 bases are shared with TRBD1. The CDR3 has 15 residues. In germline, CDR1 is SGHRS, CDR2 YFSETQ. J gave up 4 bases and V 0 bases, and 4 bases lay outside the gene matches. The CDR3 nucleotides read TGCGCCAGCAGCTTGGAAGGGACAGCTAATCAGCCCCAGCATTTT. This encodes CASSLEGTANQPQHF.

The chain is built from TRBV7-9 and TRBJ2-6, with TRBD2 matching 7 bases. This CDR3 has 14 amino acids. V was clipped by 5 bases and J by 4 bases; unmatched bases: 2. CDR1 is SEHNR and CDR2 is FQNEAQ in the germline V gene (reference sequence). Here the CDR3 reads CASSPGGGANVLTF. The CDR3 nucleotides are TGTGCCAGCAGCCCGGGGGGAGGGGCCAACGTCCTGACTTTC.

This clone was found once. The chain combines TRBV7-2 with TRBJ2-5; the match to TRBD2 covers 9 bases. V lost 3 bases and J lost 4; bases outside the gene matches: 3. Germline values: CDR1 SGHTA, CDR2 FQGNSA. The CDR3 runs to 14 residues. Here the CDR3 reads CASSLGSGRETQYF. DNA of the CDR3: TGTGCCAGCAGCTTGGGTAGCGGGAGAGAGACCCAGTACTTC.

V usage is TRBV24-1 and J usage is TRBJ2-1, with 9 nucleotides matching TRBD1. CDR3 length: 18 amino acids. Germline V gene data show CDR1 as KGHDR and CDR2 as SFDVKD. V trimming: 2 bases; J trimming: 6 bases; junction bases outside the gene matches: 13. In DNA, the CDR3 is TGTGCCACCAGTGATTCTCCCAACGAGGGACAGGGCGTCAATGAGCAGTTCTTC. Its protein is CATSDSPNEGQGVNEQFF.

This chain joins TRBV7-2 and TRBJ1-5, with unresolved D. Germline CDR1 and CDR2: SGHTA and FQGNSA. CDR3 length equals 15 residues. The V gene lost 5 bases and the J gene lost 6 bases, with 17 bases spanning the gap. The CDR3 spells CASSERSGPGQPQHF. The DNA for the CDR3 is TGTGCCAGCAGCGAAAGATCCGGGCCGGGTCAGCCCCAGCATTTT.

J is TRBJ1-1 and V is TRBV9, with D unclear. V was clipped by 0 bases and J by 2 bases, with 11 bases between them. The CDR3 sequence is 15 residues long. Germline lookup yields CDR1 SGDLS and CDR2 YYNGEE. Written as DNA, the CDR3 is TGTGCCAGCAGCGTAGGGTTACAGCCTAACACTGAAGCTTTCTTT. This translates into CASSVGLQPNTEAFF.

V gene TRBV28 combines with J gene TRBJ2-7; D tentatively reads TRBD1 or TRBD2 (7 bases each). CDR3 size: 15 residues. Germline V CDR1 and CDR2: MDHEN, SYDVKM. Deletions cut 3 bases from V and 2 bases from J, with 14 bases between. CDR3 in DNA: TGTGCCAGCAGTTTTCAGGGGGGGGTTACCTACGAGCAGTACTTC. This translates into CASSFQGGVTYEQYF.

V usage is TRBV10-3 and J usage is TRBJ2-3; 10 nucleotides line up with TRBD2. After removal of 4 bases from V and 1 base from J, the junction contained 14 bases not matched to a gene. The CDR3 covers 19 residues. Per the germline V gene, CDR1 is ENHRY and CDR2 is SYGVKD. The CDR3 region is CAISGRVSGRFEGTDTQYF. The CDR3 nucleotides are TGTGCCATCAGTGGTCGTGTTAGCGGGAGGTTTGAGGGCACAGATACGCAGTATTTT.